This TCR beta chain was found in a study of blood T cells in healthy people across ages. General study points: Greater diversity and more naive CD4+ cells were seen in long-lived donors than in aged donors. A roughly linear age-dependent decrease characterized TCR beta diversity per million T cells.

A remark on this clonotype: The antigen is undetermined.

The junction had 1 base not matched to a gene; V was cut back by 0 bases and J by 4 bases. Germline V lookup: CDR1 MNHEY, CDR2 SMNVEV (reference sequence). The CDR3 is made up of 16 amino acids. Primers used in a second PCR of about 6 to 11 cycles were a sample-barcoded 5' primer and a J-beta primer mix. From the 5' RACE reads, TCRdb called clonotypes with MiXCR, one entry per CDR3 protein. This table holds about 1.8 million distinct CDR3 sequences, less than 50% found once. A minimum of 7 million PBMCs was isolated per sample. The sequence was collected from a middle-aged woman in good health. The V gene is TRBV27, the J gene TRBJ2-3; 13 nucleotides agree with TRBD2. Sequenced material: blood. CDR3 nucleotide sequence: TGTGCCAGCAGTTTATCGGGGACTAGCGGGGCAGATACGCAGTATTTT. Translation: CASSLSGTSGADTQYF.